The rows below give T cell receptor beta chains drawn from one sample of a study of blood T cell repertoires in COVID-19. Profiling relied on immunoSEQ multiplex PCR, and the TCRdb table lists in-frame clones only, not all of them. Of around 29,000 clones listed, roughly 90% are singletons. Sequencing was performed on peripheral blood. The origin of the receptors is a human donor in a cohort sampled during active COVID-19. CDR3s include the opening cysteine and the closing phenylalanine or tryptophan. The order of the fields is V gene, J gene, CDR3 length, CDR3 protein.

V gene: TRBV7-6; J gene: TRBJ2-3; CDR3 length: 16; CDR3 protein: CASSQGAYWGTDTQYF
V gene: TRBV6-1; J gene: TRBJ2-7; CDR3 length: 14; CDR3 protein: CASSEYGGQDEQYF
V gene: TRBV7-8; J gene: TRBJ1-2; CDR3 length: 12; CDR3 protein: CASSPDIYGYTF
V gene: TRBV11-2; J gene: TRBJ2-7; CDR3 length: 15; CDR3 protein: CASSLYSGGSYEQYF
V gene: TRBV5-1; J gene: TRBJ2-5; CDR3 length: 14; CDR3 protein: CASKDRDRVLTQYF
V gene: TRBV7-9; J gene: TRBJ2-7; CDR3 length: 16; CDR3 protein: CASSSEYSGLPYEQYF
V gene: TRBV7-2; J gene: TRBJ1-6; CDR3 length: 15; CDR3 protein: CASSLRGLYNSPLHF
V gene: TRBV7-8; J gene: TRBJ2-2; CDR3 length: 16; CDR3 protein: CASSTLAGGNTGELFF
V gene: TRBV6-2/TRBV6-3; J gene: TRBJ2-5; CDR3 length: 18; CDR3 protein: CASSYPLAGGDFQETQYF
V gene: TRBV9; J gene: TRBJ1-1; CDR3 length: 13; CDR3 protein: CASSRPGGTEAFF
V gene: TRBV9; J gene: TRBJ1-5; CDR3 length: 14; CDR3 protein: CATPPGKVIEPQHF
V gene: TRBV21-1; J gene: TRBJ2-3; CDR3 length: 16; CDR3 protein: CASSPHHRRGADTQYF
V gene: TRBV19; J gene: TRBJ1-2; CDR3 length: 14; CDR3 protein: CASSTGTGLNGYTF
V gene: TRBV7-8; J gene: TRBJ2-2; CDR3 length: 17; CDR3 protein: CASSLVPSQGSTGELFF
V gene: TRBV19; J gene: TRBJ2-7; CDR3 length: 15; CDR3 protein: CASSRDRATSYEQYF
V gene: TRBV30; J gene: TRBJ2-1; CDR3 length: 12; CDR3 protein: CAWSVPGDEQFF
V gene: TRBV19; J gene: TRBJ1-2; CDR3 length: 11; CDR3 protein: CRHSPNYGYTF
V gene: TRBV12-3/TRBV12-4; J gene: TRBJ1-3; CDR3 length: 12; CDR3 protein: CASEGAGNTIYF
V gene: TRBV21-1; J gene: TRBJ1-5; CDR3 length: 17; CDR3 protein: CASSKESSRGPYQPQHF
V gene: TRBV2; J gene: TRBJ2-1; CDR3 length: 17; CDR3 protein: CASSEYREILRVSEQFF
V gene: TRBV2; J gene: TRBJ2-1; CDR3 length: 12; CDR3 protein: CASSESYNEQFF
V gene: TRBV6-5; J gene: TRBJ2-1; CDR3 length: 15; CDR3 protein: CASSLNSGGAYEQFF
V gene: TRBV9; J gene: TRBJ2-7; CDR3 length: 15; CDR3 protein: CASSVGGTGTNEQYF
V gene: TRBV5-1; J gene: TRBJ2-1; CDR3 length: 15; CDR3 protein: CASSLGAVDYNEQLF
V gene: TRBV27; J gene: TRBJ2-7; CDR3 length: 13; CDR3 protein: CASTSLTGREQYF
V gene: TRBV6-5; J gene: TRBJ2-7; CDR3 length: 15; CDR3 protein: CASSQSGGGSYEQYF
V gene: TRBV19; J gene: TRBJ1-1; CDR3 length: 11; CDR3 protein: CASSSGTEAFF
V gene: TRBV2; J gene: TRBJ1-4; CDR3 length: 15; CDR3 protein: CASRQRTGANEKLFF
V gene: TRBV9; J gene: TRBJ2-7; CDR3 length: 14; CDR3 protein: CASSVSGGADEQYF
V gene: TRBV9; J gene: TRBJ2-7; CDR3 length: 15; CDR3 protein: CASSLQGQGAHEQYF
V gene: TRBV5-4; J gene: TRBJ2-7; CDR3 length: 15; CDR3 protein: CASSQGQLDSYEQYF
V gene: TRBV4-2; J gene: TRBJ1-2; CDR3 length: 17; CDR3 protein: CASSPPRSGTLNYGYTF
V gene: TRBV11-2; J gene: TRBJ1-3; CDR3 length: 15; CDR3 protein: CASSPGQVSGNTIYF
V gene: TRBV11-2; J gene: TRBJ1-4; CDR3 length: 14; CDR3 protein: CASSLGTGGEKLFF
V gene: TRBV2; J gene: TRBJ2-3; CDR3 length: 13; CDR3 protein: CANKRGGIDTQYF
V gene: TRBV9; J gene: TRBJ1-1; CDR3 length: 13; CDR3 protein: CASSFTEDTEAFF
V gene: TRBV7-3; J gene: TRBJ2-7; CDR3 length: 15; CDR3 protein: CASSLTSGGTYEQYF
V gene: TRBV7-8; J gene: TRBJ1-3; CDR3 length: 14; CDR3 protein: CASSLTGTGPAIYF
V gene: TRBV18; J gene: TRBJ2-1; CDR3 length: 15; CDR3 protein: CASSSGTGPYNEQFF
V gene: TRBV13; J gene: TRBJ1-2; CDR3 length: 16; CDR3 protein: CASSSRRGGGNYGYTF
V gene: TRBV11-2; J gene: TRBJ2-7; CDR3 length: 11; CDR3 protein: CASSPSGEQYF
V gene: TRBV6-5; J gene: TRBJ1-4; CDR3 length: 16; CDR3 protein: CASSYSRGGSNEKLFF
V gene: TRBV9; J gene: TRBJ1-2; CDR3 length: 17; CDR3 protein: CASSGQGRDSFNYGYTF
V gene: TRBV10-2; J gene: TRBJ2-7; CDR3 length: 16; CDR3 protein: CASSTFSGGPNLKQYF
V gene: TRBV29-1; J gene: TRBJ2-1; CDR3 length: 12; CDR3 protein: CSVDGVPNEQFF
V gene: TRBV12-3/TRBV12-4; J gene: TRBJ1-2; CDR3 length: 13; CDR3 protein: CASSLQGNYGYTF
V gene: TRBV21-1; J gene: TRBJ1-1; CDR3 length: 17; CDR3 protein: CASSNTGFDRPNTEAFF
V gene: TRBV11-2; J gene: TRBJ2-5; CDR3 length: 15; CDR3 protein: CASSAKGRLVETQYF
V gene: TRBV9; J gene: TRBJ2-3; CDR3 length: 18; CDR3 protein: CASRGLGTSGVLTDTQYF
V gene: TRBV3-1/TRBV3-2; J gene: TRBJ1-4; CDR3 length: 14; CDR3 protein: CASSPTRSNEKLFF
V gene: TRBV4-1; J gene: TRBJ2-1; CDR3 length: 13; CDR3 protein: CASSVQGAQEQFF
V gene: TRBV27; J gene: TRBJ1-3; CDR3 length: 13; CDR3 protein: CASTPQGGNTIYF
V gene: TRBV9; J gene: TRBJ2-1; CDR3 length: 16; CDR3 protein: CASSPPLAGGTNEQFF
V gene: TRBV5-1; J gene: TRBJ1-1; CDR3 length: 15; CDR3 protein: CASSPASRGDTEAFF
V gene: TRBV10-3; J gene: TRBJ2-3; CDR3 length: 15; CDR3 protein: CAIRLAATGTDTQYF